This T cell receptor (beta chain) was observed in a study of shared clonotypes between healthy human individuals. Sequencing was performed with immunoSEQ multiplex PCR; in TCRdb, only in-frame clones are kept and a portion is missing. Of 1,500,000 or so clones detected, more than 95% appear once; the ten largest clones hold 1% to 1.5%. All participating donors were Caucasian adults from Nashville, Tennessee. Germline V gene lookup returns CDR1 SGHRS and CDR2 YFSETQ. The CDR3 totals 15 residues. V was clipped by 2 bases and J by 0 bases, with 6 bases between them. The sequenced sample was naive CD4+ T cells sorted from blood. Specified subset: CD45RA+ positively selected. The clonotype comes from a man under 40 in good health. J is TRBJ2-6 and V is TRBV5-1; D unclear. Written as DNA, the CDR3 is TGCGCCAGCAGCTTCTCTACCTCTGGGGCCAACGTCCTGACTTTC. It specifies CASSFSTSGANVLTF.